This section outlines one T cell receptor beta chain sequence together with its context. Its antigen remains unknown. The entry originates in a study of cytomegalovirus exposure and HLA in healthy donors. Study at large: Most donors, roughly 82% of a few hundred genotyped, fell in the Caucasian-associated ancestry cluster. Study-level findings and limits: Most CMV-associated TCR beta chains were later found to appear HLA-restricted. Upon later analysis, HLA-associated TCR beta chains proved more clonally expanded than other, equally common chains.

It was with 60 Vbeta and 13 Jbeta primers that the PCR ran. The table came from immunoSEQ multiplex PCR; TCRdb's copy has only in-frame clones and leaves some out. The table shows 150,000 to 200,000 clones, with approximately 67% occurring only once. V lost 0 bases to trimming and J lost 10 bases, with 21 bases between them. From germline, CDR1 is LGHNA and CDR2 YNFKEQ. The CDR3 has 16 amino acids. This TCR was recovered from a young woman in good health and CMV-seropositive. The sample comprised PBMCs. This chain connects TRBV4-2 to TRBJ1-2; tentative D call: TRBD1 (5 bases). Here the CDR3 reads CASSQEGEGPLRVYTF. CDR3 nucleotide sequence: TGTGCCAGCAGCCAAGAGGGGGAGGGACCTTTGCGGGTCTACACCTTC.